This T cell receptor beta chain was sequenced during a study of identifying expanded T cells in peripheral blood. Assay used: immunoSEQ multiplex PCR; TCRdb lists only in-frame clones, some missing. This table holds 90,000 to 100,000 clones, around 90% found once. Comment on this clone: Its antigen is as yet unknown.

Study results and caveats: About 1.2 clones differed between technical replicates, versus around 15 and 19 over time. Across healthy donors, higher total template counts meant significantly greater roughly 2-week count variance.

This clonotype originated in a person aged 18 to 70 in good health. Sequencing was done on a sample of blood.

As DNA, the CDR3 is TGTGCCAGCAGCCCGGGACAGGGGGGCCACGAGCAGTACTTC. It is translated as CASSPGQGGHEQYF. The rearrangement links TRBV5-4 to TRBJ2-7; 11 positions match TRBD1. Germline CDR1 and CDR2: SGHNT and YYREEE (reference sequence). Trimming removed 4 bases from V and 5 bases from J; junction bases left unmatched: 5. CDR3 length equals 14 residues.